This TCR beta chain was documented in a study of somatic mutations in cytotoxic T cells in rheumatoid arthritis. Regarding the study as a whole: A finding that went unadjusted for multiple comparisons was the slight underrepresentation of TRBV07 in rheumatoid arthritis patients. Neither rheumatoid arthritis patients nor age-matched healthy controls had significantly different CD8+ T-cell clonality from the other group.

Positive selection using magnetic beads isolated the CD4+ and CD8+ cells (purity was checked by flow cytometry). The table came from immunoSEQ multiplex PCR; TCRdb's copy has only in-frame clones and leaves some out. The sample consists of approximately 7,900 clones, approximately 70% of them appearing once. Germline V lookup: CDR1 GTSNPN, CDR2 SVGIG (reference sequence). This CDR3 has 13 amino acids. Trimming removed 1 base from V and 5 bases from J, with 9 bases in between. Note on this clone: The antigen is unknown.

The genes are TRBV30 and TRBJ2-1, with a tentative D call TRBD2 (5 bases). The clonotype was recovered from an adult with rheumatoid arthritis. Sequenced: CD8+ T cells sorted from blood. CDR3 coding DNA: TGTGCCTGGAGTGGAACTAGGAACAATGAGCAGTTCTTC. As protein: CAWSGTRNNEQFF.